Listed below are T cell receptor beta chains from one sample, sequenced in a study of post-analysis software for immune sequencing data. TCRdb called the PCR reads again in MiXCR, with one record for every CDR3 protein. The data hold approximately 660,000 distinct CDR3 sequences, with roughly three fifths observed a single time. Sequenced: blood. Receptors were obtained from a girl under 10 years old with multiple sclerosis. Both conserved end residues are part of each CDR3. The order of the fields is D gene, V gene, J gene, clone size, CDR3 protein, CDR3 DNA. A D gene is named only where the DNA matches it firmly. Some rows have no size entry. The others give once, few or many, or a class for an expanded clone.

-	TRBV29-1	TRBJ1-1	-	CSVVADGEAFF	TGCAGCGTTGTGGCGGACGGAGAAGCTTTCTTT
-	TRBV27	TRBJ2-3	-	CASSPSPRSADTQYF	TGTGCCAGCAGTCCTAGCCCCCGAAGCGCAGATACGCAGTATTTT
-	TRBV30	TRBJ1-1	-	CAWSQESTEAFF	TGTGCCTGGAGTCAGGAGAGCACTGAAGCTTTCTTT
TRBD1	TRBV9	TRBJ1-1	-	CASSVSGQGPEAFF	TGTGCCAGCAGCGTCTCTGGACAGGGCCCTGAAGCTTTCTTT
TRBD2	TRBV2	TRBJ2-1	few	CASSEGLAFEQFF	TGTGCCAGCAGTGAGGGACTAGCTTTTGAGCAGTTCTTC
-	TRBV4-1	TRBJ2-3	-	CASSQVGHRSTDTQYF	TGCGCCAGCAGCCAAGTCGGGCACAGAAGCACAGATACGCAGTATTTT
TRBD1	TRBV11-2	TRBJ1-2	-	CASSPGTGFFYGYTF	TGTGCCAGCAGCCCAGGGACAGGATTCTTCTATGGCTACACCTTC
-	TRBV7-6	TRBJ2-3	few	CASSLEPRRTDTQYF	TGTGCCAGCAGCTTAGAGCCACGGAGGACAGATACGCAGTATTTT
-	TRBV6-6	TRBJ2-1	-	CASSYGLAAGGEQFF	TGTGCCAGCAGTTACGGCCTAGCAGCCGGCGGTGAGCAGTTCTTC
TRBD2	TRBV4-3	TRBJ2-4	-	CASSQDVWKGGSKNIQYF	TGCGCCAGCAGCCAAGATGTATGGAAGGGAGGGTCCAAAAACATTCAGTACTTC
TRBD2	TRBV20-1	TRBJ2-3	few	CSAKGVAGMQYF	TGCAGTGCTAAGGGAGTAGCGGGTATGCAGTATTTT
TRBD1	TRBV11-2	TRBJ1-6	many	CASSDRTGGFNSPLHF	TGTGCCAGCAGCGATCGGACAGGGGGCTTTAATTCACCCCTCCACTTT
-	TRBV20-1	TRBJ2-1	-	CSARDRASRNEQFF	TGCAGTGCTAGAGACAGGGCTAGTAGAAATGAGCAGTTCTTC
-	TRBV12-3/TRBV12-4	TRBJ1-2	-	CASSLYGRGNYGYTF	TGTGCCAGCAGTTTATACGGCCGGGGTAACTATGGCTACACCTTC
-	TRBV3-1	TRBJ2-1	-	CASSQRPTEFGEQFF	TGTGCCAGCAGCCAACGACCCACCGAATTCGGTGAGCAGTTCTTC
-	TRBV6-2/TRBV6-3	TRBJ1-1	-	CASSPPSQGTTEAFF	TGTGCCAGCAGTCCGCCTTCACAGGGTACCACTGAAGCTTTCTTT
-	TRBV25-1	TRBJ2-4	-	CASSSAPGLETYF	TGTGCCAGCAGCTCGGCTCCTGGGCTAGAAACCTACTTC
TRBD2	TRBV6-2/TRBV6-3	TRBJ2-5	few	CASGRTSGGAMKTQYF	TGTGCCAGCGGACGGACTAGCGGGGGGGCCATGAAGACCCAGTACTTC
-	TRBV10-3	TRBJ2-1	-	CAISETTGKNEQFF	TGTGCCATCAGTGAGACCACGGGGAAGAATGAGCAGTTCTTC
TRBD2	TRBV3-1	TRBJ2-7	-	CASSPLAGGPPPEQYF	TGTGCCAGCAGCCCTCTAGCGGGAGGGCCTCCCCCCGAGCAGTACTTC
-	TRBV5-6	TRBJ2-1	-	CASSNLGRQGGNEQFF	TGTGCCAGCAGCAACCTCGGAAGACAGGGAGGCAATGAGCAGTTCTTC
TRBD2	TRBV12-3/TRBV12-4	TRBJ2-1	few	CASSGVAGGPYNEQFF	TGTGCCAGCAGTGGGGTAGCGGGGGGGCCGTACAATGAGCAGTTCTTC
TRBD1	TRBV5-1	TRBJ2-3	few	CASSLQGAGSLTDTQYF	TGCGCCAGCAGCTTACAGGGGGCCGGCTCCCTCACAGATACGCAGTATTTT
-	TRBV29-1	TRBJ1-4	-	CSVEDQRGGREKRFF	TGCAGCGTTGAAGATCAGCGGGGAGGACGAGAAAAACGGTTTTTT
TRBD2	TRBV6-1	TRBJ2-1	-	CASRLADGGRYEQFF	TGTGCCAGCAGGCTAGCGGACGGAGGAAGGTATGAGCAGTTCTTC
-	TRBV20-1	TRBJ2-3	-	CSARDTGRSTDTQYF	TGCAGTGCTAGAGATACAGGGCGCAGCACAGATACGCAGTATTTT
-	TRBV5-1	TRBJ2-1	-	CASSLADTQNEQFF	TGCGCCAGCAGCTTGGCCGACACTCAGAATGAGCAGTTCTTC
TRBD1	TRBV10-3	TRBJ1-2	-	CTISDPDRGYGYTF	TGTACCATCAGTGACCCGGACAGGGGCTATGGCTACACCTTC
-	TRBV9	TRBJ2-5	-	CASSANPGQQETQYF	TGTGCCAGCAGCGCCAATCCTGGACAGCAAGAGACCCAGTACTTC
TRBD2	TRBV5-1	TRBJ2-3	-	CASSFWAGGRSTDTQYF	TGCGCCAGCAGCTTTTGGGCTGGCGGGAGGAGCACAGATACGCAGTATTTT
-	TRBV6-5	TRBJ1-2	few	CASRNPTVHGYTF	TGTGCCAGCAGGAACCCGACAGTACATGGCTACACCTTC
TRBD1	TRBV3-1	TRBJ1-5	-	CASSQGFPGQGDLGHQPQHF	TGTGCCAGCAGCCAAGGATTCCCGGGACAGGGTGATTTGGGTCATCAGCCCCAGCATTTT
-	TRBV12-3/TRBV12-4	TRBJ1-2	-	CALTPRGQIYGYTF	TGTGCCTTAACTCCCCGGGGGCAGATCTATGGCTACACCTTC
TRBD2	TRBV6-2/TRBV6-3	TRBJ2-3	-	CASSTRAGGNSMADTQYF	TGTGCCAGCAGCACAAGAGCGGGGGGGAATTCGATGGCAGATACGCAGTATTTT
-	TRBV7-2	TRBJ2-2	-	CASSPDSNTGELFF	TGTGCCAGCAGCCCGGACAGTAACACCGGGGAGCTGTTTTTT
-	TRBV29-1	TRBJ2-3	few	CSVEGIWGRSSDTQYF	TGCAGCGTTGAAGGAATATGGGGGCGCAGCTCAGATACGCAGTATTTT
-	TRBV19	TRBJ2-3	-	CASSIPGGGTQYF	TGTGCCAGTAGTATACCGGGCGGAGGTACGCAGTATTTT
-	TRBV3-1	TRBJ1-2	-	CASSQEPPDAYGYTF	TGTGCCAGCAGCCAAGAACCCCCAGATGCCTATGGCTACACCTTC
-	TRBV10-3	TRBJ2-4	-	CAISESEGNIQYF	TGTGCCATCAGTGAGTCTGAGGGGAACATTCAGTACTTC
-	TRBV30	TRBJ2-5	-	CAWKQETQYF	TGTGCCTGGAAGCAAGAGACCCAGTACTTC
TRBD2	TRBV5-1	TRBJ2-1	-	CASSFLAGVENEQFF	TGCGCCAGCAGCTTCCTAGCGGGAGTGGAGAATGAGCAGTTCTTC
-	TRBV14	TRBJ2-7	-	CASSPDRGTLSYEQYF	TGTGCCAGCAGCCCTGACCGGGGGACGCTATCCTACGAGCAGTACTTC
-	TRBV6-2/TRBV6-3	TRBJ1-5	few	CASSPQFQPQHF	TGTGCCAGCAGTCCCCAGTTCCAGCCCCAGCATTTT
-	TRBV10-3	TRBJ2-5	-	CAISESFGEETQYF	TGTGCCATCAGTGAGTCGTTTGGAGAAGAGACCCAGTACTTC
TRBD2	TRBV24-1	TRBJ2-7	-	CATSDPTLAGTSYNEQYF	TGTGCCACCAGTGATCCCACACTAGCGGGGACGTCCTACAATGAGCAGTACTTC
-	TRBV12-3/TRBV12-4	TRBJ1-2	-	CASSRPPRWGGYGYTF	TGTGCCAGCAGTCGCCCGCCACGGTGGGGGGGCTATGGCTACACCTTC
TRBD1	TRBV27	TRBJ2-7	-	CASSLQDRSPYEQYF	TGTGCCAGCAGTTTACAGGACAGGTCTCCCTACGAGCAGTACTTC
TRBD1	TRBV6-5	TRBJ1-2	few	CASSRRTGANYGYTF	TGTGCCAGCAGTCGGCGGACAGGGGCTAACTATGGCTACACCTTC
-	TRBV10-3	TRBJ2-3	-	CAIGGRAGDTQYF	TGTGCCATCGGAGGCAGGGCGGGAGATACGCAGTATTTT
TRBD2	TRBV6-1	TRBJ2-1	-	CASGLAFNYEQFF	TGTGCCAGCGGACTAGCGTTTAACTACGAGCAGTTCTTC
TRBD1	TRBV6-1	TRBJ2-1	-	CASSEGQYYNEQFF	TGTGCCAGCAGTGAGGGACAGTACTACAATGAGCAGTTCTTC
-	TRBV5-1	TRBJ2-5	few	CASSLGAGGTRETQYF	TGCGCCAGCAGCTTGGGGGCCGGGGGCACTCGAGAGACCCAGTACTTC
-	TRBV11-2	TRBJ2-1	-	CASSPHRKLRGDFEQFF	TGTGCCAGCAGCCCACACCGCAAGCTCCGTGGAGATTTTGAGCAGTTCTTC